The TCR beta chain under discussion was sequenced for a study of molecular identifiers for immune sequencing clone quantification. About the research overall: Four of five splits of RNA from approximately 22,000 or 94,000 naive CD8 cells were sequenced in replicates.

Isolation of naive CD8 T cells was achieved by sorting on a CD8+CD4-CCR7+CD45RA+ phenotype. V lost 2 bases to trimming and J lost 1 base, with 11 bases between them. CDR3 length equals 16 residues. Findings and caveats of the study: In naive cells, clones above 20 RNA copies held under 1% of molecules, whereas in effector cells they held over 98%. Same-barcode identical TCR molecules could make highly expanded clones look smaller than they are.

In its sample, this clonotype was seen many times. The antigen remains undetermined. TCRdb reprocessed the PCR reads with MiXCR, giving one entry per CDR3 protein. The table shows about 36,000 distinct CDR3 sequences, with approximately 18% occurring only once. Sequencing was performed on naive CD8+ T cells from blood, with Jurkat cell RNA spiked in. Indicated subset: FACS-sorted CD8+CD4-CCR7+CD45RA+ naive T cells. The source of this sequence is a human donor in good health. Some libraries in this study had Jurkat cell RNA spiked in. V is TRBV12-3 or TRBV12-4 and J is TRBJ1-4; D gene unclear. The CDR3 is CASSLSGSGTNEKLFF. Here the CDR3 DNA reads TGTGCCAGCAGTTTATCCGGTTCGGGAACTAATGAAAAACTGTTTTTT.